This T cell receptor (beta chain) was obtained from a study of shared clonotypes between healthy human individuals. Study outcomes and limitations: The small donor group covered limited genetic and exposure diversity. Sequencing depth was predicted to influence how clonotypes are shared among donors.

Method: immunoSEQ multiplex PCR; TCRdb's copy keeps in-frame clones and lacks some. The sample contains over 400,000 clones, approximately 78% of which appear only once. V lost 1 base to trimming and J lost 5 bases; unmatched junction nucleotides: 6. CDR1 GTSNPN and CDR2 SVGIG come from the germline V gene (reference sequence). The CDR3 sequence is 14 residues long. A remark on this clone: Its antigen is currently unknown.

Sequenced sample: PBMCs. This chain uses TRBV30 with TRBJ2-5; 8 bases fit TRBD1. This receptor was identified in a woman between 35 and 50 years old in good health. Some clones in this sample may be carry-over from other donors' samples. The CDR3 spells CAWSADRVQETQYF. The CDR3 DNA follows: TGTGCCTGGAGTGCGGACAGGGTTCAGGAGACCCAGTACTTC. Complete variable domain (other parts from reference TRBV30 and TRBJ2-5): SQTIHQWPATLVQPVGSPLSLECTVEGTSNPNLYWYRQAAGRGLQLLFYSVGIGQISSEVPQNLSASRPQDRQFILSSKKLLLSDSGFYLCAWSADRVQETQYFGPGTRLLVL.